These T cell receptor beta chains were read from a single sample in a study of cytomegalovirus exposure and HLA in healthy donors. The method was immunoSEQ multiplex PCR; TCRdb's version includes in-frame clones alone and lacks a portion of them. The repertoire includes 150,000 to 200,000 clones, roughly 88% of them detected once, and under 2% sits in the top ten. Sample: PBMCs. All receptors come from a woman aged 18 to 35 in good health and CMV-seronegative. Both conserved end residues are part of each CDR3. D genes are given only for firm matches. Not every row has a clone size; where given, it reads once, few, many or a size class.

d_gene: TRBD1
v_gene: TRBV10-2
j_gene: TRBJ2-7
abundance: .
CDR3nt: TGCGCCAGCAGTGAGTCAAGACAGGGGGGCTACGAGCAGTACTTC
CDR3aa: CASSESRQGGYEQYF

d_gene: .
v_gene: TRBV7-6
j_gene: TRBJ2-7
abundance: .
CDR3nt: TGTGCCAGCAGCTTAGCATCAGGCCGCTCCTACGAGCAGTACTTC
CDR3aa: CASSLASGRSYEQYF

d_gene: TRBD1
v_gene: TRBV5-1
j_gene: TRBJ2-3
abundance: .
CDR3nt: TGCGCCAGCAGCTTGGAAGGACAGGGCACAGATACGCAGTATTTT
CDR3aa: CASSLEGQGTDTQYF

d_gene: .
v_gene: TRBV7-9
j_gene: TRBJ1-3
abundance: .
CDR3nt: TGTGCCAGCAGAGAGGGCCGCACTGGAAACACCATATATTTT
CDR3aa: CASREGRTGNTIYF

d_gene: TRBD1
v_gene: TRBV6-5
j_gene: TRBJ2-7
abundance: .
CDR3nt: TGTGCCAGCGCCCGACAGGGGCACTACGAGCAGTACTTC
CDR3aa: CASARQGHYEQYF

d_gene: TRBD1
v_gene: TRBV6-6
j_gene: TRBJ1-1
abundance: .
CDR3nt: TGTGCCAGCAGTTACTCTGGACAGGGGAACACTGAAGCTTTCTTT
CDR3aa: CASSYSGQGNTEAFF

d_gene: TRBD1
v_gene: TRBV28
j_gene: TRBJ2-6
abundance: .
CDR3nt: TGTGCCAGCAGATCTCAGGGGGCTGGGGCCAACGTCCTGACTTTC
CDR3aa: CASRSQGAGANVLTF

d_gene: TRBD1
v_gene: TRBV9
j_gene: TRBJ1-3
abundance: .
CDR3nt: TGTGCCAGCAGCTCTCCGGACAGGGGAGGAAACACCATATATTTT
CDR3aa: CASSSPDRGGNTIYF

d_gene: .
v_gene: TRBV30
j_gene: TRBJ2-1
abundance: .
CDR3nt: TGTGCCTGGGGCCGGGTCAATGAGCAGTTCTTC
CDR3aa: CAWGRVNEQFF

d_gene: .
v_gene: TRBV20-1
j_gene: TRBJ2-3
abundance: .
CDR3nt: TGCAGTGCGGATCGGTCGGGTACGCAGTATTTT
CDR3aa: CSADRSGTQYF

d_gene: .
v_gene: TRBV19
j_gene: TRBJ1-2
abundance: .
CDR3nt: TGTGCCAGTAGCCCGGACAATTCCAACTATGGCTACACCTTC
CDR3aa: CASSPDNSNYGYTF

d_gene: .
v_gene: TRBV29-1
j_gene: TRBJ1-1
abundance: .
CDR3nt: TGCAGCGTACTACCTGTGAACACTGAAGCTTTCTTT
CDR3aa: CSVLPVNTEAFF

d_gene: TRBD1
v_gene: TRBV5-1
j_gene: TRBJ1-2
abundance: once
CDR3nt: TGCGCCAGCAGCTTTCAGGGGGATGGCTACACCTTC
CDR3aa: CASSFQGDGYTF